This TCR beta chain was captured by sequencing in a study of T-cell memory formation after mild COVID-19. Study background: Most TCR clusters belonged to a single donor.

This CDR3 is 14 amino acids long. V shed 5 bases and J 4 bases; nucleotides not matched to a gene: 7. Per germline, CDR1 MNHNY and CDR2 SVGAGI (reference sequence). Each CDR3 protein gets one entry after TCRdb re-called the 5' RACE reads with MiXCR. The sample consists of over 120,000 distinct CDR3 sequences, approximately 26% of them appearing once. V is TRBV6-6 and J is TRBJ2-5; the match to TRBD1 covers 7 bases. This sequence was found in an adult woman who had mild COVID-19 (a few samples of this study predate the infection). Cell type and time point are not known. Input material: PBMCs or a T cell subset sorted from them (not recorded which). The CDR3 sequence: CASSGRQGIETQYF. As DNA, the CDR3 is TGTGCCAGCAGTGGACGACAGGGAATAGAGACCCAGTACTTC.